The 24 T cell receptor beta chains listed next were all sequenced from one sample in a study of blood T cell repertoires in COVID-19. Profiling relied on immunoSEQ multiplex PCR, and the TCRdb table lists in-frame clones only, not all of them. The data contain more than 85,000 clones, around 86% of them singletons. The specimen was peripheral blood. These receptors were taken from a man between 45 and 60 years old with acute or convalescent COVID-19.

This chain uses TRBV5-6 with TRBJ1-5, with TRBD1 matching 8 bases. The CDR3 sequence is 16 residues long. Germline V gene sequence: CDR1 SGHDT, CDR2 YYEEEE. V lost 1 base to trimming and J lost 0 bases; unmatched junction nucleotides: 3. The chain's CDR3 is CASSLSRGLSNQPQHF. The CDR3 nucleotides are TGTGCCAGCAGCTTGTCCAGGGGGCTTAGCAATCAGCCCCAGCATTTT. The whole variable domain, remainder taken from reference TRBV5-6 and TRBJ1-5, is DAGVTQSPTHLIKTRGQQVTLRCSPKSGHDTVSWYQQALGQGPQFIFQYYEEEERQRGNFPDRFSGHQFPNYSSELNVNALLLGDSALYLCASSLSRGLSNQPQHFGDGTRLSIL.

The J gene is TRBJ2-2, the V gene TRBV7-6; the D is unclear. The ends were cut back, 1 base at V and 4 bases at J, with 4 bases in the middle. Germline assignment: CDR1 SGHVS and CDR2 FNYEAQ. This CDR3 has 13 amino acids. CDR3 sequence: CASSLVSTGELFF. DNA for the CDR3: TGTGCCAGCAGCTTAGTATCCACCGGGGAGCTGTTTTTT.

The chain uses TRBV19 and TRBJ2-1, with D possibly being TRBD2 (6 bases). There are 15 residues in the CDR3. CDR1 is LNHDA, CDR2 SQIVND, per germline (reference sequence). Trimming took off 3 bases at V and 4 bases at J, with 13 bases between the two ends. DNA for the CDR3: TGTGCCAGTAGTATTATTAAGCGGGTGTACAATGAGCAGTTCTTC. It is translated as CASSIIKRVYNEQFF.

The CDR3 sequence is CASSFGGNGYTF. CDR3 sequence (DNA): TGTGCCAGCAGTTTCGGGGGTAATGGCTACACCTTC. The chain joins TRBV12-3 or TRBV12-4 to TRBJ1-2; perhaps TRBD1 as D (5 bases). With 3 bases removed from V and 6 bases from J, the gap between germline ends came to 8 bases. CDR3 length equals 12 residues.

This clone was seen a handful of times. The chain recombines TRBV13 with TRBJ2-7; 7 nucleotides match TRBD2. V was pared by 5 bases and J by 4 bases, with 14 bases of the junction left unmatched. The CDR3 covers 16 residues. The germline V gene has CDR1 PRHDT and CDR2 FYEKMQ (reference sequence). CDR3 in DNA: TGTGCCAGCAGCGAAAGAAGGGGCGGGAGTAGTTACGAGCAGTACTTC. Protein sequence: CASSERRGGSSYEQYF.

The chain carries TRBV4-1 and TRBJ2-7; D call uncertain. The CDR3 sequence is 16 residues long. The germline V gene has CDR1 MGHRA and CDR2 YSYEKL. Deletions cut 0 bases from V and 4 bases from J, with 16 bases between. The CDR3 DNA reads TGCGCCAGCAGCCAAGATCCCCCCGCGGCCCATTACGAGCAGTACTTC. Protein: CASSQDPPAAHYEQYF.

The V gene is TRBV12-3 or TRBV12-4, the J gene TRBJ2-2; D gene ambiguous. The CDR3 length is 13 residues. With 3 bases removed from V and 5 bases from J, the gap between germline ends came to 7 bases. CDR3 protein: CASSFPGTGELFF. The DNA of the CDR3 is TGTGCCAGCAGTTTTCCGGGTACCGGGGAGCTGTTTTTT.

The chain has TRBV25-1 and TRBJ2-1; D is unresolved. CDR3 size: 16 residues. Germline V gene sequence: CDR1 MGHDK, CDR2 SYGVNS. Trimming cost V 2 bases and J 1 base, with 12 bases left between them. The CDR3 protein is CASSEVSLLSYNEQFF. The CDR3 DNA follows: TGTGCCAGCAGTGAAGTTTCACTCCTTTCCTACAATGAGCAGTTCTTC. Supplemented by reference TRBV25-1 and TRBJ2-1, the full variable domain reads EADIYQTPRYLVIGTGKKITLECSQTMGHDKMYWYQQDPGMELHLIHYSYGVNSTEKGDLSSESTVSRIRTEHFPLTLESARPSHTSQYLCASSEVSLLSYNEQFFGPGTRLTVL.

This chain connects TRBV5-1 to TRBJ1-1, with unresolved D. Germline V gene sequence: CDR1 SGHRS, CDR2 YFSETQ. The germline V and J ends were trimmed by 0 bases and 1 base, with 4 bases remaining between them. CDR3 length: 13 amino acids. CDR3 sequence (DNA): TGCGCCAGCAGCTTGGACAGGAACACTGAAGCTTTCTTT. Amino acids: CASSLDRNTEAFF.

The V and J genes are TRBV19 and TRBJ1-1; no clear D gene. The ends were cut back, 2 bases at V and 4 bases at J, with 14 bases in the middle. This CDR3 has 15 residues. In germline, CDR1 is LNHDA, CDR2 SQIVND (reference sequence). The DNA for the CDR3 is TGTGCCAGTAGTATACAGGTCGCCCTGGGCACTGAAGCTTTCTTT. Its translation is CASSIQVALGTEAFF.

The V call is TRBV6-2 or TRBV6-3, the J call TRBJ1-5; TRBD1 matches 7 bases. The ends lost 6 bases at V and 7 bases at J; junction bases unmatched: 12. CDR1 is MNHEY, CDR2 SVGEGT, per germline. This CDR3 has 15 residues. CDR3 region: CASSRQGIVGQPQHF. CDR3 nucleotides: TGTGCCAGCAGCAGACAGGGCATAGTGGGACAGCCCCAGCATTTT.

The chain links TRBV25-1 to TRBJ2-7; a possible D gene is TRBD2 (6 bases). CDR1 and CDR2 from the germline V gene are MGHDK and SYGVNS. There are 14 residues in the CDR3. The ends were cut back, 1 base at V and 7 bases at J, with 14 bases in the middle. The CDR3 bases are TGTGCCAGCAGTGAATGGAAGATGGGGGGAGAGCAGTACTTC. Amino acids: CASSEWKMGGEQYF.

The chain has TRBV27 and TRBJ2-1; 7 bases agree with TRBD2. The CDR3 runs 12 residues. J lost 10 bases, V lost 3 bases, and 3 bases had no gene match. The V gene's germline CDR1 is MNHEY and CDR2 SMNVEV (reference sequence). This CDR3 reads CASSLGGSEQFF. The CDR3 coding sequence is TGTGCCAGCAGTTTGGGGGGGTCGGAGCAGTTCTTC.

This chain connects TRBV29-1 to TRBJ2-3; TRBD2 agrees at 7 bases. CDR1 and CDR2 from the germline V gene are SQVTM and ANQGSEA. The V gene end was trimmed by 4 bases and the J gene end by 6 bases; junction bases not matched to a gene: 7. The CDR3 runs 13 residues. The CDR3 here is CSVVGGRSDTQYF. In DNA form, the CDR3 reads TGCAGCGTTGTGGGGGGGAGGTCCGATACGCAGTATTTT.

This chain connects TRBV3-1 (or the pseudogene TRBV3-2) to TRBJ2-3; TRBD2 matches at 9 bases. This CDR3 has 15 amino acids. V shed 6 bases, J shed 5 bases, and the junction held 9 bases outside the gene matches. Germline V lookup: CDR1 LGHDT, CDR2 YNNKEL (reference sequence). CDR3: CASSDIAGDVDTQYF. For the CDR3, the DNA is TGTGCCAGCAGTGATATAGCGGGAGATGTAGATACGCAGTATTTT.

The rearrangement links TRBV6-5 to TRBJ2-1; TRBD2 matches at 7 bases. Per the germline V gene, CDR1 is MNHEY and CDR2 is SVGAGI. There are 15 residues in the CDR3. Trimming took 4 bases from V and 5 from J; bases not matched to a gene: 8. The CDR3 DNA is TGTGCCAGCAGTTCTAGCGGAGGTGGGAACAATGAGCAGTTCTTC. It yields the protein CASSSSGGGNNEQFF.

This clone was observed a handful of times. V and J are TRBV15 and TRBJ2-7; TRBD2 might be the D (5 bases). This CDR3 has 15 residues. Per germline, CDR1 LNHNV and CDR2 YYDKDF (reference sequence). V shed 1 base and J shed 2 bases, with 12 bases lying between them. Here the CDR3 DNA reads TGTGCCACCAGCAGAGGAGGGAGTGTGGCCTACGAGCAGTACTTC. Protein: CATSRGGSVAYEQYF.

The V gene is TRBV7-8, the J gene TRBJ2-7; 7 bases line up with TRBD1. Germline trimming cut 3 bases from V and 1 base from J; bases unmatched to any gene: 9. The CDR3 runs to 16 residues. Per the germline V gene, CDR1 is SGHVS and CDR2 is FQNEAQ. CDR3 DNA: TGTGCCAGCAGCTTCGCCACAGGGGTAGGGTCCTACGAGCAGTACTTC. This codes for CASSFATGVGSYEQYF.

The rearrangement joins TRBV5-4 to TRBJ2-1; TRBD1 matches 9 bases. Germline CDR1 reads SGHNT; CDR2 reads YYREEE (reference sequence). Germline trimming cut 2 bases from V and 4 bases from J; bases unmatched to any gene: 7. This CDR3 contains 16 residues. CDR3 sequence: CASSFKTGGDYNEQFF. The DNA for the CDR3 is TGTGCCAGCAGCTTTAAGACAGGGGGGGATTACAATGAGCAGTTCTTC.

The chain employs TRBV28 and TRBJ2-6; 8 positions match TRBD1. This CDR3 comprises 16 residues. CDR1 MDHEN and CDR2 SYDVKM come from the germline V gene. V trimming: 6 bases; J trimming: 2 bases; junction bases outside the gene matches: 6. The CDR3, as DNA: TGTGCCAGCAGAAAACCGACAGGGGCTGGGGCCAACGTCCTGACTTTC. This encodes CASRKPTGAGANVLTF.

The chain has TRBV3-1 (or the pseudogene TRBV3-2) and TRBJ2-3; D might be TRBD1 (5 bases). Per germline, CDR1 LGHDT and CDR2 YNNKEL (reference sequence). V lost 2 bases to trimming and J lost 2 bases, with 11 bases between them. The CDR3 length is 15 residues. The CDR3 is CASSQMRTPTDTQYF. DNA for the CDR3: TGTGCCAGCAGCCAAATGAGGACACCCACAGATACGCAGTATTTT.

V gene TRBV6-5 combines with J gene TRBJ2-2; D is perhaps TRBD2 (5 bases). Germline loops: CDR1 MNHEY, CDR2 SVGAGI. The CDR3 has 13 residues. Trimming removed 7 bases from V and 6 bases from J, with 12 bases in between. CDR3 in DNA: TGTGCCAGCATAAAGCCCGGGGCCGGGGAGCTGTTTTTT. As protein: CASIKPGAGELFF.

The chain combines TRBV28 with TRBJ2-5; D unclear. Trimming cost V 6 bases and J 5 bases, with 7 bases left between them. The germline CDR1 and CDR2 sequences are MDHEN and SYDVKM. The CDR3 is 11 amino acids. CDR3 nucleotides: TGTGCCAGCAGGATACAGGAGACCCAGTACTTC. Its protein is CASRIQETQYF. Full variable domain (outside the CDR3, taken from reference TRBV28 and TRBJ2-5): DVKVTQSSRYLVKRTGEKVFLECVQDMDHENMFWYRQDPGLGLRLIYFSYDVKMKEKGDIPEGYSVSREKKERFSLILESASTNQTSMYLCASRIQETQYFGPGTRLLVL.

The table lists this clone with a count of one. The chain combines TRBV5-1 with TRBJ2-2, with TRBD1 as a possible D gene (5 bases). This CDR3 comprises 15 residues. Germline V gene data show CDR1 as SGHRS and CDR2 as YFSETQ. Trimming removed 0 bases from V and 7 bases from J, with 13 bases in between. CDR3 in amino acids: CASSLVNGAGGELFF. The CDR3 DNA reads TGCGCCAGCAGCTTGGTTAATGGGGCAGGCGGGGAGCTGTTTTTT.